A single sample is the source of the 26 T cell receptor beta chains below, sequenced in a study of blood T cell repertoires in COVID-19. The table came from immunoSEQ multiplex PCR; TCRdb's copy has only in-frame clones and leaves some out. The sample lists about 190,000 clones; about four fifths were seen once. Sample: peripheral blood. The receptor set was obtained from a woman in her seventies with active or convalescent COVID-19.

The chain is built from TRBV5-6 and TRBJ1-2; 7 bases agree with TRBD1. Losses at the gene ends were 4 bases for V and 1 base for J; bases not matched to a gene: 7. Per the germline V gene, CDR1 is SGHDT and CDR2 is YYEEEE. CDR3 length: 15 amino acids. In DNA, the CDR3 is TGTGCCAGCAGCACGGGACAGAGCTTTAACTATGGCTACACCTTC. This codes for CASSTGQSFNYGYTF.

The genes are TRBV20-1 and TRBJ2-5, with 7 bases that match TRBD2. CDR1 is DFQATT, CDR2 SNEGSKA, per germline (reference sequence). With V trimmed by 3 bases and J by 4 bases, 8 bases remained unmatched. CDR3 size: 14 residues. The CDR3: CSASPAGSLETQYF. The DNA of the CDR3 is TGCAGTGCTAGTCCAGCGGGAAGTTTAGAGACCCAGTACTTC.

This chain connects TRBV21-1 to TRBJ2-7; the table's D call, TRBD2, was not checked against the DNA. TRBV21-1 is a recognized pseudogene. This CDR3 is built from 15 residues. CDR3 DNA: TGTGCCAGCAGCAAAACCCGGGACTATTCCTACGAGCAGTACTTC. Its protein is CASSKTRDYSYEQYF.

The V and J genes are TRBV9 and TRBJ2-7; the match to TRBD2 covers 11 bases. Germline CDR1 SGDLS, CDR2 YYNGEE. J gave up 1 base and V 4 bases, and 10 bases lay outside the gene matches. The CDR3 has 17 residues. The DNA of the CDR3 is TGTGCCAGCAGCCCTTCCCCGGGACTAGCGGCTTCCTACGAGCAGTACTTC. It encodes CASSPSPGLAASYEQYF.

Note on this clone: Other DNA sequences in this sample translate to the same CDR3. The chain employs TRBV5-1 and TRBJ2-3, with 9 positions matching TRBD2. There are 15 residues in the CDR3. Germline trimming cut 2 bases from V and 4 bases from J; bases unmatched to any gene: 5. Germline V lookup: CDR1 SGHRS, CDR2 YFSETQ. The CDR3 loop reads CASSLLAGDADTQYF. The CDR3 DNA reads TGCGCCAGCAGCTTACTAGCGGGTGACGCAGATACGCAGTATTTT.

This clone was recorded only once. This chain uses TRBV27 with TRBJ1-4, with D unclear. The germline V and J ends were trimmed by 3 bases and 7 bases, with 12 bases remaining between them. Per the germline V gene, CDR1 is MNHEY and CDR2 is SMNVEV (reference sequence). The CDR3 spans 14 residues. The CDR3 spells CASSFSALSEKLFF. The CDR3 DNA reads TGTGCCAGCAGTTTCAGCGCCCTGAGTGAAAAACTGTTTTTT.

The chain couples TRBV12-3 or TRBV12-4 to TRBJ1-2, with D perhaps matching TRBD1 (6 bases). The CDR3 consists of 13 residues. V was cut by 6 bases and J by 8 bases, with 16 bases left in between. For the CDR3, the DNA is TGTGCCAGCAGCCCCATTAGGGGGGGCGGCTACACCTTC. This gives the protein CASSPIRGGGYTF.

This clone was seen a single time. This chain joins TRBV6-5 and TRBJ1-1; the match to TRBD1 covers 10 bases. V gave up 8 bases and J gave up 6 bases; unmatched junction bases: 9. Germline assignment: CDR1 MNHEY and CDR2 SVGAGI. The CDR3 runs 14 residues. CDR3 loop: CASLWGQGIAEAFF. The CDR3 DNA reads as TGTGCCAGCCTATGGGGACAGGGGATTGCTGAAGCTTTCTTT.

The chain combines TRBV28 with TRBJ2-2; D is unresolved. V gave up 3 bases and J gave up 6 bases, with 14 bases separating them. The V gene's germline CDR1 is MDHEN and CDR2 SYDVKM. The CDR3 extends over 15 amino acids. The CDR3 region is CASSLVASVSGELFF. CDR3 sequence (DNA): TGTGCCAGCAGTTTGGTAGCATCGGTATCCGGGGAGCTGTTTTTT.

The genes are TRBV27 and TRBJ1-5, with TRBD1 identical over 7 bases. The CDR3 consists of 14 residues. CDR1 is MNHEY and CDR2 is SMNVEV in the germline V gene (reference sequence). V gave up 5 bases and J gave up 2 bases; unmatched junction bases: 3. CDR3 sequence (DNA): TGTGCCAGCAGTGCCGGGACAGGCAATCAGCCCCAGCATTTT. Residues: CASSAGTGNQPQHF.

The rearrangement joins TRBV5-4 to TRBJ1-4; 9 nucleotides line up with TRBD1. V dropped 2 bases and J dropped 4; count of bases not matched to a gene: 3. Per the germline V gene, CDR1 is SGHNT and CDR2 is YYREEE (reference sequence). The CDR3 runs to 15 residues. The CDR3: CASSFNRGLNEKLFF. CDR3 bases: TGTGCCAGCAGCTTTAACAGGGGGCTTAATGAAAAACTGTTTTTT.

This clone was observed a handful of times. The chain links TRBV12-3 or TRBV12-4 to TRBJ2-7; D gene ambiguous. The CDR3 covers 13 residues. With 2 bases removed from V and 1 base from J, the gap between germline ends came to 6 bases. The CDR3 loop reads CASSLQVSYEQYF. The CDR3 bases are TGTGCCAGCAGTTTACAGGTTTCCTACGAGCAGTACTTC.

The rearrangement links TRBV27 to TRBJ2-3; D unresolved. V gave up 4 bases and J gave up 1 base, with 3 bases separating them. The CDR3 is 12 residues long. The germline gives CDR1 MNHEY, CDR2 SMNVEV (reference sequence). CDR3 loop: CASSSGTDTQYF. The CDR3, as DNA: TGTGCCAGCAGTTCAGGCACAGATACGCAGTATTTT.

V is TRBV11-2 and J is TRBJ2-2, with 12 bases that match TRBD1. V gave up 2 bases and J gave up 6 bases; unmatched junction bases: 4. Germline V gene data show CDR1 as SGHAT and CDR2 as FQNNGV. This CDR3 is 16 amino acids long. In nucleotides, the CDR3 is TGTGCCAGCAGCTTATCCGGGACAGGGGGCGCCGGGGAGCTGTTTTTT. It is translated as CASSLSGTGGAGELFF.

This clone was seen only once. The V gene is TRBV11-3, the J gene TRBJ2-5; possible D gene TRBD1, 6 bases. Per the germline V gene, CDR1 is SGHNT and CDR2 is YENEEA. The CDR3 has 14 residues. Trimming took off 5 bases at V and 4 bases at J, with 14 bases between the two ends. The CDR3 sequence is CASSPDPRGETQYF. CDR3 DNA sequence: TGTGCCAGCAGCCCTGACCCCAGGGGAGAGACCCAGTACTTC.

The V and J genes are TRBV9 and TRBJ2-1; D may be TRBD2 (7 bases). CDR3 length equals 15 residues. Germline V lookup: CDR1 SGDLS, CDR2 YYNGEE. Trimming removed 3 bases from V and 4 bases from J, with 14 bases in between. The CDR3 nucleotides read TGTGCCAGCAGCGCGGGGGGCCCGAAATACAATGAGCAGTTCTTC. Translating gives CASSAGGPKYNEQFF.

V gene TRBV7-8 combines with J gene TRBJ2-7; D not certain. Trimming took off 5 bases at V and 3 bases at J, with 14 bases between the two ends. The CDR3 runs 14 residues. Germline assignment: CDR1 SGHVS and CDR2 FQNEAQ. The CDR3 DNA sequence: TGTGCCAGCAGCCTGTTTTCCAACAGCTACGAGCAGTACTTC. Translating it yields CASSLFSNSYEQYF.

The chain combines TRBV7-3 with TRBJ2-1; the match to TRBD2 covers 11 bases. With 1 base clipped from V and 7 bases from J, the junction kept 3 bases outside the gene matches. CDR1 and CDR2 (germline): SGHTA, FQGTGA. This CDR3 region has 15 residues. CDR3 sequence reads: CASSLKTSGENEQFF. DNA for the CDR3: TGTGCCAGCAGCTTAAAGACTAGCGGGGAAAATGAGCAGTTCTTC.

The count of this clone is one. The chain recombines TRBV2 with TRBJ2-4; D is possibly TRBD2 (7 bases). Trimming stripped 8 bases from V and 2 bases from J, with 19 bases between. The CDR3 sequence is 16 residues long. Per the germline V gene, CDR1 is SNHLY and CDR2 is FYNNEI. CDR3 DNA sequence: TGTGCCAGCCGGGGAGGGGGTGTCGGTACCAAAAACATTCAGTACTTC. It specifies CASRGGGVGTKNIQYF.

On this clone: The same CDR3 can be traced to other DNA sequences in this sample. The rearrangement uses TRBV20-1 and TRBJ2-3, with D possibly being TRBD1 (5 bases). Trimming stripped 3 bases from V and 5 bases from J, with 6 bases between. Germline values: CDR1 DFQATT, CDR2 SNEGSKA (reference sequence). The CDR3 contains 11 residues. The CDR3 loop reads CSASRGDTQYF. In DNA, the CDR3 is TGCAGTGCTAGTAGGGGAGATACGCAGTATTTT.

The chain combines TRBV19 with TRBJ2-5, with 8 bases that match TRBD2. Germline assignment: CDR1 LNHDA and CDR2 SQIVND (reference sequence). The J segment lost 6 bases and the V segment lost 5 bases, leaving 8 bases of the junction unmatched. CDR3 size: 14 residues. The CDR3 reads CASSPGTRWQTQYF. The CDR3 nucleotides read TGTGCCAGTAGTCCAGGGACTAGGTGGCAGACCCAGTACTTC. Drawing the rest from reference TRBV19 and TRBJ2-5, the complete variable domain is DGGITQSPKYLFRKEGQNVTLSCEQNLNHDAMYWYRQDPGQGLRLIYYSQIVNDFQKGDIAEGYSVSREKKESFPLTVTSAQKNPTAFYLCASSPGTRWQTQYFGPGTRLLVL.

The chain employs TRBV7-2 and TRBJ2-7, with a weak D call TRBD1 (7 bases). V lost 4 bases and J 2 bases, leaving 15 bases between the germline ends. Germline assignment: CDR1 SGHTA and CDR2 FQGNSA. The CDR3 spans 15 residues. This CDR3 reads CASSSVAGQTYEQYF. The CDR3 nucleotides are TGTGCCAGCAGCTCCGTGGCGGGACAGACCTACGAGCAGTACTTC.

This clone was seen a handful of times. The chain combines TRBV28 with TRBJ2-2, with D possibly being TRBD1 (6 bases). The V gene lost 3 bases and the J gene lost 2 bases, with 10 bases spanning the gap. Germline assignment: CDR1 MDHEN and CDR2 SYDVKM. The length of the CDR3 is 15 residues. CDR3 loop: CASSLGTINTGELFF. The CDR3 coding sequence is TGTGCCAGCAGTTTGGGGACAATTAACACCGGGGAGCTGTTTTTT.

The CDR3 DNA is TGTGCCAGCATGGCCAGGGCAAGGTCCAACTATGGCTACACCTTC. Residues: CASMARARSNYGYTF. The V and J genes are TRBV27 and TRBJ1-2; a possible D gene is TRBD1 (5 bases). Trimming pared 7 bases from V and 2 bases from J, leaving 17 bases between. Germline loops: CDR1 MNHEY, CDR2 SMNVEV (reference sequence). This CDR3 comprises 15 residues.

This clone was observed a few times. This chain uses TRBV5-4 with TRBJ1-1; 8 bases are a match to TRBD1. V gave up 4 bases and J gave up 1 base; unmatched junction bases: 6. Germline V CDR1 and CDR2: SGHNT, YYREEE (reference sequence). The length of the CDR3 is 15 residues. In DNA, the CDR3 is TGTGCCAGCAGCCTCGGGACAGGAAAGAACACTGAAGCTTTCTTT. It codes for CASSLGTGKNTEAFF.

The CDR3 sequence is CASSGWTEGNTIYF. DNA of the CDR3: TGTGCCAGCAGCGGCTGGACAGAAGGAAACACCATATATTTT. This sequence joins TRBV9 and TRBJ1-3; TRBD1 might be the D (6 bases). Trimming cost V 3 bases and J 4 bases, with 11 bases left between them. This CDR3 contains 14 residues. Germline loops: CDR1 SGDLS, CDR2 YYNGEE.